Below, 24 T cell receptor beta chains from the same sample are listed, as sequenced in a study of human T cells and chemical hapten exposure. TCRdb re-called the RACE reads through MiXCR, storing one row per CDR3 protein. The sample holds around 380,000 distinct CDR3 sequences, 4.5% to 5.5% seen once. As for time point: pre-sensitization, week 0. Documented treatment: therapeutic diphenylcyclopropenone sensitization with weekly scalp DPC. The sample in question was whole blood, obtained in connection with sensitization to the hapten diphenylcyclopropenone (DPC). These TCRs come from a woman under 30 with alopecia areata. Some clones in this sample may be carry-over from other donors' samples.

This clonotype was recorded at least ten times. The CDR3 coding sequence is TGCAGTGCTAGTTCCGTGGGCCACGAGCAGTACTTC. Protein product: CSASSVGHEQYF. The J gene is TRBJ2-7, the V gene TRBV20-1; no clear D gene. Germline CDR1 is DFQATT and CDR2 is SNEGSKA (reference sequence). Trimming took 3 bases from V and 5 from J, leaving 11 bases between them. There are 12 residues in the CDR3.

This clonotype was seen just once. Sequence at one end of the junction differs from germline and may be a read error. V gene TRBV5-1 combines with J gene TRBJ1-1; 11 nucleotides match TRBD1. This CDR3 is built from 14 residues. Germline CDR1 SGHRS, CDR2 YFSETQ. CDR3 sequence: CTSSPDRGPAEAFF. The CDR3, as DNA: TGCACCAGCAGCCCGGACAGGGGGCCGGCCGAAGCTTTCTTT. Combining the CDR3 with reference TRBV5-1 and TRBJ1-1 gives the whole variable domain KAGVTQTPRYLIKTRGQQVTLSCSPISGHRSVSWYQQTPGQGLQFLFEYFSETQRNKGNFPGRFSGRQFSNSRSEMNVSTLELGDSALYLCTSSPDRGPAEAFFGQGTRLTVV.

The CDR3 DNA is TGTGCCAGCAGCTCCCACGCACTAGCGGGGGAGTCCTCCTACAATGAGCAGTTCTTC. This translates into CASSSHALAGESSYNEQFF. J is TRBJ2-1 and V is TRBV7-9; 11 bases fit TRBD2. The germline V gene encodes CDR1 SEHNR and CDR2 FQNEAQ (reference sequence). The length of the CDR3 is 19 residues. V trimming: 4 bases; J trimming: 0 bases; junction bases outside the gene matches: 11. The full variable domain, with the rest looked up from reference TRBV7-9 and TRBJ2-1, is DTGVSQNPRHKITKRGQNVTFRCDPISEHNRLYWYRQTLGQGPEFLTYFQNEAQLEKSRLLSDRFSAERPKGSFSTLEIQRTEQGDSAMYLCASSSHALAGESSYNEQFFGPGTRLTVL.

There are many counts of this clonotype. This chain joins TRBV12-3 or TRBV12-4 and TRBJ2-1; D unresolved. The length of the CDR3 is 16 residues. V gave up 4 bases and J gave up 4 bases, with 17 bases separating them. CDR3 loop: CASSSHSYTEYNEQFF. The CDR3, as DNA: TGTGCCAGCAGTTCCCACAGCTATACAGAATACAATGAGCAGTTCTTC.

The chain joins TRBV6-2 or TRBV6-3 to TRBJ2-6; 7 bases are a match to TRBD1. Germline values: CDR1 MNHEY, CDR2 SVGEGT. With V trimmed by 5 bases and J by 0 bases, 7 bases remained unmatched. The CDR3 length is 17 residues. This CDR3 is CASSDRADYSGANVLTF. The CDR3 DNA reads TGTGCCAGCAGTGACAGGGCAGATTACTCTGGGGCCAACGTCCTGACTTTC.

The rearrangement links TRBV6-2 or TRBV6-3 to TRBJ1-6, with D unresolved. The CDR3 is 13 residues long. Trimming took off 5 bases at V and 10 bases at J, with 12 bases between the two ends. CDR1 is MNHEY, CDR2 SVGEGT, per germline. In nucleotides, the CDR3 is TGTGCCAGCAGTAAGGAAGAAAGATCACCCCTCCACTTT. Amino acids: CASSKEERSPLHF.

This clonotype appeared a few times. CDR3: CASSRGVSEQFF. CDR3 nucleotide sequence: TGTGCCAGCAGCAGGGGGGTTAGTGAGCAGTTCTTC. This rearrangement joins TRBV6-5 to TRBJ2-1; possibly TRBD1 for D (7 bases). V lost 6 bases, J lost 9 bases, and 12 bases lay in between. Germline V gives CDR1 MNHEY, CDR2 SVGAGI. The CDR3 covers 12 residues.

The rearrangement links TRBV25-1 to TRBJ1-5, with a possible D match to TRBD1 (5 bases). The ends were cut back, 8 bases at V and 4 bases at J, with 18 bases in the middle. CDR1 MGHDK and CDR2 SYGVNS come from the germline V gene. The CDR3 has 15 residues. Here the CDR3 reads CASAEFRAKNQPQHF. CDR3 DNA sequence: TGTGCCAGCGCGGAATTCAGGGCGAAGAATCAGCCCCAGCATTTT.

Ten or more counts support this clonotype. Relative to the germline gene, one junction end is altered; a read error may explain this. The gene calls are TRBV5-1 and TRBJ1-6; D gene ambiguous. The length of the CDR3 is 14 residues. Per the germline V gene, CDR1 is SGHRS and CDR2 is YFSETQ. CDR3 bases: TGTGCTAGCAGCTTAGAGGGAGGGAATTCACCCCTCCACTTT. Its protein product is CASSLEGGNSPLHF.

This clonotype has at least ten counts. The J gene is TRBJ2-6, the V gene TRBV7-8; 8 bases align to TRBD1. V was pared by 4 bases and J by 3 bases, with 14 bases of the junction left unmatched. The CDR3 extends over 19 amino acids. Germline loops: CDR1 SGHVS, CDR2 FQNEAQ. The CDR3 spells CASSSRSPGQGIGANVLTF. In DNA form, the CDR3 reads TGTGCCAGCAGCTCCCGCTCCCCCGGACAGGGAATTGGGGCCAACGTCCTGACTTTC.

This rearrangement joins TRBV4-1 to TRBJ1-4; D not certain. The CDR3 spans 14 residues. In germline, CDR1 is MGHRA, CDR2 YSYEKL. Trimming shortened V by 4 bases and J by 8 bases, and 14 bases separated the two germline ends. In nucleotides, the CDR3 is TGCGCCAGCAGCCCCCCCGGGGTGCCGGAAAAACTGTTTTTT. This gives the protein CASSPPGVPEKLFF.

This clonotype was seen ten or more times. J is TRBJ1-1 and V is TRBV10-3; D perhaps matches TRBD1 (6 bases). V was clipped by 10 bases and J by 1 base, with 10 bases between them. This CDR3 comprises 12 residues. The germline V gene encodes CDR1 ENHRY and CDR2 SYGVKD. For the CDR3, the DNA is TGTGCCACATCAGGGGCGAACACTGAAGCTTTCTTT. Translation gives CATSGANTEAFF.

The table lists this clonotype with many counts. The rearrangement uses TRBV12-3 or TRBV12-4 and TRBJ1-4; D may be TRBD1 (6 bases). V shed 8 bases and J shed 3 bases, with 16 bases lying between them. CDR3 length equals 15 residues. The CDR3 reads CASRPSGAPNEKLFF. CDR3 bases: TGTGCCAGCCGACCTTCAGGGGCTCCTAATGAAAAACTGTTTTTT.

This clonotype was counted ten times or more. The chain couples TRBV2 to TRBJ1-1; D uncertain. The CDR3 runs 11 residues. Trimming took 8 bases from V and 3 from J, leaving 7 bases between them. CDR1 and CDR2 (germline): SNHLY, FYNNEI. In DNA form, the CDR3 reads TGTGCCAGCCGGGTCGACACTGAAGCTTTCTTT. Its translation: CASRVDTEAFF.

This clonotype was recorded many times. V gene TRBV4-2 combines with J gene TRBJ2-7, with D possibly matching TRBD1 (6 bases). The CDR3 runs 14 residues. Trimming took 0 bases from V and 4 from J, leaving 10 bases between them. Germline-derived CDR1 and CDR2 are LGHNA and YNFKEQ. The CDR3 loop reads CASSQDNRAYEQYF. In DNA, the CDR3 is TGTGCCAGCAGCCAAGATAACAGGGCGTACGAGCAGTACTTC.

This chain joins TRBV9 and TRBJ2-3; TRBD2 agrees at 7 bases. The CDR3 consists of 15 residues. Trimming took 4 bases from V and 4 from J; bases not matched to a gene: 9. The germline V gene encodes CDR1 SGDLS and CDR2 YYNGEE. Here the CDR3 DNA reads TGTGCCAGCAGCAGAGGGAGGGGCCTCCCAGATACGCAGTATTTT. Its protein is CASSRGRGLPDTQYF.

This clonotype was recorded a few times. The genes are TRBV25-1 and TRBJ2-3; TRBD2 agrees at 12 bases. This CDR3 has 17 amino acids. Trimming removed 4 bases from V and 2 bases from J; junction bases left unmatched: 7. Germline-derived CDR1 and CDR2 are MGHDK and SYGVNS. The CDR3 DNA reads TGTGCCAGCAGTGGAACTAGCGGGGGGCCTTTCACAGATACGCAGTATTTT. It yields the protein CASSGTSGGPFTDTQYF.

This clonotype came up a few times. This chain links TRBV2 with TRBJ2-3; D gene uncertain. V was trimmed by 2 bases and J by 4 bases, leaving 4 bases between them. The germline V gene has CDR1 SNHLY and CDR2 FYNNEI. CDR3 size: 12 residues. As DNA, the CDR3 is TGTGCCAGCAGTGAAAATTCAGATACGCAGTATTTT. Protein sequence: CASSENSDTQYF.

The chain couples TRBV6-2 or TRBV6-3 to TRBJ2-4; 12 bases align to TRBD1. Unmatched junction bases numbered 7, after V lost 8 bases and J lost 8 bases. Germline assignment: CDR1 MNHEY and CDR2 SVGEGT. CDR3 length equals 14 residues. The CDR3 nucleotides read TGTGCCAGCGGGCCGGGACAGGGGGCTTACATTCAGTACTTC. It yields the protein CASGPGQGAYIQYF.

This clonotype has more than one count but fewer than ten. The genes are TRBV3-1 and TRBJ1-2, with D hard to call. Looked up from germline, CDR1 is LGHDT and CDR2 is YNNKEL (reference sequence). The CDR3 sequence is 15 residues long. V lost 4 bases and J 5 bases, leaving 17 bases between the germline ends. The CDR3 DNA reads TGTGCCAGCAGCCCTTCCGAGAGCGTTATTTATGGCTACACCTTC. This sequence encodes CASSPSESVIYGYTF.

The rearrangement joins TRBV9 to TRBJ2-3; no clear D. Germline CDR1 is SGDLS and CDR2 is YYNGEE. V was trimmed by 4 bases and J by 0 bases, leaving 15 bases between them. The CDR3 totals 16 residues. The CDR3 DNA is TGTGCCAGCAGCCCCCGCCTTTTGACCAGCACAGATACGCAGTATTTT. Translation gives CASSPRLLTSTDTQYF.

This clonotype has ten or more counts. This chain's CDR3 is CASSPYSHTGYTF. The CDR3 DNA sequence: TGTGCCAGCTCACCCTACAGCCATACTGGCTACACCTTC. This sequence joins TRBV18 and TRBJ1-2; D not certain. The CDR3 spans 13 residues. Germline CDR1 is KGHSH and CDR2 is LQKENI. V lost 3 bases, J lost 7 bases, and 12 bases lay in between.

A few counts support this clonotype. The J gene is TRBJ2-1, the V gene TRBV3-1, with 8 bases that match TRBD2. CDR3 length: 17 amino acids. Germline CDR1 is LGHDT and CDR2 is YNNKEL (reference sequence). J gave up 9 bases and V 1 base, and 14 bases lay outside the gene matches. The CDR3 protein is CASSQARGGWTSFEQFF. As DNA, the CDR3 is TGTGCCAGCAGCCAAGCACGGGGGGGCTGGACTAGCTTTGAGCAGTTCTTC.

This clonotype was seen a few times. The V and J genes are TRBV6-1 and TRBJ1-1; D unclear. CDR1 and CDR2 from the germline V gene are MNHNS and SASEGT. V shed 4 bases and J shed 11 bases, with 11 bases lying between them. The CDR3 is 11 amino acids. The DNA for the CDR3 is TGTGCCAGCAGTGGTCCGATCGAGGCTTTCTTT. The encoded protein is CASSGPIEAFF.